This T cell receptor (beta chain) was documented in a study of cytomegalovirus exposure and HLA in healthy donors. On this clone itself: Antigen specificity is unknown.

Losses at the gene ends were 1 base for V and 5 bases for J; bases not matched to a gene: 1. The CDR3 is made up of 13 amino acids. The germline V gene encodes CDR1 LGHNA and CDR2 YSLEER. Study-wide results and limits: Later analysis associated a missense DCLRE1C variant with TCR beta V- and J-gene trimming.

The primer mix had 60 Vbeta and 13 Jbeta primers. Sequencing used immunoSEQ multiplex PCR; TCRdb keeps in-frame clones, though not all of them. The repertoire holds approximately 100,000 clones, with under 75% as singletons. This chain connects TRBV4-3 to TRBJ1-2; 7 bases line up with TRBD1. The clonotype comes from a female donor in good health and CMV-seronegative. Sequencing was performed on PBMCs. As DNA, the CDR3 is TGCGCCAGCAGCCAAGCGACAGGGTATGGCTACACCTTC. It is translated as CASSQATGYGYTF.